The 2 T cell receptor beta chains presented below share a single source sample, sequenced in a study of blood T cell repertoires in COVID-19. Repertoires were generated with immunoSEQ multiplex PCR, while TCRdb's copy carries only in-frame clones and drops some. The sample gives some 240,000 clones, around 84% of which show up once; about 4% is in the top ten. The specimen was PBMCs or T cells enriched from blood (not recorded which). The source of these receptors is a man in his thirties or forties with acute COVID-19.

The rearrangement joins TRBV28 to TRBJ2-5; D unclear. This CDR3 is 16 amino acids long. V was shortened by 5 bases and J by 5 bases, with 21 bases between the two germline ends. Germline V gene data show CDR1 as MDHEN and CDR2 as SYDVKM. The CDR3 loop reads CASSARANLGLETQYF. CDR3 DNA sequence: TGTGCCAGCAGTGCAAGAGCTAACTTGGGCTTGGAGACCCAGTACTTC.

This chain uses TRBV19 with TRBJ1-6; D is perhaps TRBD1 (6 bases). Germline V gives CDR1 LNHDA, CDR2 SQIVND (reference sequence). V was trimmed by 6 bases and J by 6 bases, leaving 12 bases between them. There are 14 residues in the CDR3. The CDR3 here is CASRDSVRNSPLHF. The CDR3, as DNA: TGTGCCAGTAGGGACAGTGTTCGTAATTCACCCCTCCACTTT.